These 20 T cell receptor beta chains originate from one sample sequenced in a study of blood T cell repertoires in COVID-19. The assay was immunoSEQ multiplex PCR, and TCRdb's table has in-frame clones only and misses some. There are about 29,000 clones in the sample; about 80% occur only once, and under 50% lies in the top ten. The sample was peripheral blood. The receptors were gathered from a woman in her seventies with acute or convalescent COVID-19.

Only a few counts were recorded for this clone. This sequence joins TRBV11-2 and TRBJ2-5; D might be TRBD2 (5 bases). Germline loops: CDR1 SGHAT, CDR2 FQNNGV. CDR3 length equals 15 residues. V shed 0 bases and J shed 4 bases, with 12 bases lying between them. The CDR3 DNA reads as TGTGCCAGCAGCTTAGATATCGGGGAAGGAGAGACCCAGTACTTC. Translated, it gives CASSLDIGEGETQYF.

J is TRBJ2-1 and V is TRBV3-1 (or the pseudogene TRBV3-2); a weak D match, TRBD1 (5 bases). This CDR3 has 13 residues. Germline V gene lookup returns CDR1 LGHDT and CDR2 YNNKEL (reference sequence). Trimming took 0 bases from V and 12 from J, leaving 12 bases between them. The CDR3 here is CASSQDQGFGQFF. The CDR3 DNA sequence: TGTGCCAGCAGCCAAGATCAGGGTTTCGGGCAGTTCTTC.

The chain recombines TRBV18 with TRBJ2-1; 8 nucleotides line up with TRBD2. With V trimmed by 2 bases and J by 2 bases, 5 bases remained unmatched. The CDR3 consists of 16 residues. In germline, CDR1 is KGHSH, CDR2 LQKENI. The CDR3 DNA reads TGTGCCAGCTCACCAGGAACAGCGGGGGCCTACAATGAGCAGTTCTTC. It yields the protein CASSPGTAGAYNEQFF.

Regarding this clone: This CDR3 is also generated by other DNA sequences in the sample. This rearrangement joins TRBV20-1 to TRBJ1-5, with D maybe TRBD1 (6 bases). Trimming shortened V by 3 bases and J by 6 bases, and 18 bases separated the two germline ends. This CDR3 spans 15 amino acids. The germline V gene has CDR1 DFQATT and CDR2 SNEGSKA (reference sequence). Written as DNA, the CDR3 is TGCAGTGCTAGTCAAGAGGGGGGAGGGGGTCAGCCCCAGCATTTT. Translation gives CSASQEGGGGQPQHF.

This clone was counted a single time. This sequence joins TRBV5-1 and TRBJ2-2; the D gene is possibly TRBD2 (6 bases). CDR3 length: 14 residues. V was pared by 0 bases and J by 7 bases, with 10 bases between. Germline V gene sequence: CDR1 SGHRS, CDR2 YFSETQ. CDR3: CASSLDGGYGELFF. In nucleotides, the CDR3 is TGCGCCAGCAGCTTGGATGGGGGGTACGGGGAGCTGTTTTTT.

This clone was detected a few times. J is TRBJ1-6 and V is TRBV27; a weak D match, TRBD1 (5 bases). The germline gives CDR1 MNHEY, CDR2 SMNVEV (reference sequence). The V end lost 3 bases, the J end lost 0 bases, and 15 bases lay between the germline ends. CDR3 length: 18 amino acids. The CDR3 DNA reads TGTGCCAGCAGTTTTGGGGGGAGGGGACTCTCCTATAATTCACCCCTCCACTTT. Its translation is CASSFGGRGLSYNSPLHF.

This clone has a handful of counts. V is TRBV7-2 and J is TRBJ2-3; 9 nucleotides line up with TRBD1. The CDR3 covers 14 residues. V gave up 5 bases and J gave up 3 bases; unmatched junction bases: 3. Germline V lookup: CDR1 SGHTA, CDR2 FQGNSA. CDR3 coding DNA: TGTGCCAGCAGCGAGGGGACAGGGACAGATACGCAGTATTTT. Its translation is CASSEGTGTDTQYF. Supplemented by reference TRBV7-2 and TRBJ2-3, the full variable domain reads GAGVSQSPSNKVTEKGKDVELRCDPISGHTALYWYRQSLGQGLEFLIYFQGNSAPDKSGLPSDRFSAERTGGSVSTLTIQRTQQEDSAVYLCASSEGTGTDTQYFGPGTRLTVL.

The chain uses TRBV9 and TRBJ2-7; the match to TRBD2 covers 7 bases. Germline CDR1 reads SGDLS; CDR2 reads YYNGEE. The CDR3 is 15 amino acids. The V and J ends lost 4 bases and 0 bases, in that order; junction bases with no gene match: 7. The CDR3 region has the DNA TGTGCCAGCAGCATGAGCGGGGTTAGCTCCTACGAGCAGTACTTC. Its translation is CASSMSGVSSYEQYF.

The genes are TRBV28 and TRBJ2-7; 10 bases map to TRBD1. This CDR3 spans 15 amino acids. Germline assignment: CDR1 MDHEN and CDR2 SYDVKM. Losses at the gene ends were 7 bases for V and 1 base for J; bases not matched to a gene: 7. CDR3 amino acids: CASNLPGQGSYEQYF. The DNA of the CDR3 is TGTGCCAGCAACCTGCCGGGACAGGGGTCCTACGAGCAGTACTTC.

The V call is TRBV25-1, the J call TRBJ2-2; possibly TRBD2 for D (5 bases). There are 15 residues in the CDR3. Trimming left V 1 base short and J 4 bases short, with 10 bases between. CDR1 and CDR2 (germline): MGHDK, SYGVNS. The CDR3 DNA reads TGTGCCAGCAGTGAATGGCGGGCGGGCACCGGGGAGCTGTTTTTT. It is translated as CASSEWRAGTGELFF.

The chain is built from TRBV9 and TRBJ2-7; 7 bases match TRBD1. Germline V gene lookup returns CDR1 SGDLS and CDR2 YYNGEE. CDR3 length equals 14 residues. V dropped 0 bases and J dropped 3; count of bases not matched to a gene: 3. CDR3: CASSVGTGNYEQYF. The CDR3 DNA sequence: TGTGCCAGCAGCGTAGGGACAGGAAACTACGAGCAGTACTTC. Looking up the rest from reference TRBV9 and TRBJ2-7 gives the full variable domain: DSGVTQTPKHLITATGQRVTLRCSPRSGDLSVYWYQQSLDQGLQFLIQYYNGEERAKGNILERFSAQQFPDLHSELNLSSLELGDSALYFCASSVGTGNYEQYFGPGTRLTVT.

The chain uses TRBV9 and TRBJ2-7; the D is unclear. Per the germline V gene, CDR1 is SGDLS and CDR2 is YYNGEE. Trimming took 0 bases from V and 0 from J, leaving 7 bases between them. This CDR3 has 14 amino acids. CDR3 nucleotide sequence: TGTGCCAGCAGCGTAGGGGCCGACTCCTACGAGCAGTACTTC. It codes for CASSVGADSYEQYF. Full variable domain (outside the CDR3, taken from reference TRBV9 and TRBJ2-7): DSGVTQTPKHLITATGQRVTLRCSPRSGDLSVYWYQQSLDQGLQFLIQYYNGEERAKGNILERFSAQQFPDLHSELNLSSLELGDSALYFCASSVGADSYEQYFGPGTRLTVT.

The rearrangement links TRBV5-4 to TRBJ1-3; 9 bases are shared with TRBD1. The CDR3 is 17 residues long. Germline CDR1 and CDR2: SGHNT and YYREEE (reference sequence). V was clipped by 1 base and J by 3 bases; unmatched bases: 8. CDR3 in amino acids: CASSLNPGQGFGNTIYF. CDR3 nucleotides: TGTGCCAGCAGCTTGAATCCTGGACAGGGGTTTGGAAACACCATATATTTT.

This clone was observed a single time. V and J are TRBV5-1 and TRBJ2-3; possibly TRBD1 for D (6 bases). This CDR3 contains 13 residues. Germline CDR1 SGHRS, CDR2 YFSETQ. Between the trimmed V and J ends, which lost 3 bases and 5 bases, there was a span of 10 bases. The CDR3 is CASSWTELDTQYF. CDR3 sequence (DNA): TGCGCCAGCAGCTGGACAGAACTAGATACGCAGTATTTT.

CDR3 nucleotides: TGTGCCAGCTCACCGGTTACTAGCACAGATACGCAGTATTTT. Its protein product is CASSPVTSTDTQYF. The chain is built from TRBV18 and TRBJ2-3; D not certain. The V gene's germline CDR1 is KGHSH and CDR2 LQKENI. Trimming stripped 3 bases from V and 0 bases from J, with 7 bases between. This CDR3 contains 14 residues.

The rearrangement uses TRBV9 and TRBJ2-2; D is perhaps TRBD1 (5 bases). Germline CDR1 reads SGDLS; CDR2 reads YYNGEE. V gave up 5 bases and J gave up 1 base, with 15 bases separating them. This CDR3 contains 16 residues. CDR3 in DNA: TGTGCCAGCAGTGGACAAGCCCTGGGGAACACCGGGGAGCTGTTTTTT. Its protein product is CASSGQALGNTGELFF.

The CDR3 DNA reads as TGTGCCAGCAGTTCCGAAGCGGGAGCGGCAAATGAGCAGTTCTTC. Amino acid sequence: CASSSEAGAANEQFF. The genes are TRBV28 and TRBJ2-1; 8 nucleotides align to TRBD2. The CDR3 covers 15 residues. The junction had 9 bases not matched to a gene; V was cut back by 4 bases and J by 7 bases. Germline lookup yields CDR1 MDHEN and CDR2 SYDVKM.

This clone was counted once. The genes are TRBV7-8 and TRBJ2-2, with 8 bases lining up with TRBD2. Trimming cost V 3 bases and J 2 bases; bases outside gene matches: 5. The V gene's germline CDR1 is SGHVS and CDR2 FQNEAQ. The CDR3 consists of 16 residues. CDR3 DNA sequence: TGTGCCAGCAGCTTCTTGCGGGGGGCCAACACCGGGGAGCTGTTTTTT. Its translation: CASSFLRGANTGELFF.

The chain has TRBV5-1 and TRBJ2-1; tentative D call: TRBD1 (5 bases). The CDR3 consists of 15 residues. Trimming pared 1 base from V and 9 bases from J, leaving 17 bases between. CDR1 is SGHRS, CDR2 YFSETQ, per germline. The CDR3 DNA reads as TGCGCCAGCAGCTTGTGGGTAGGGGATGGTGGTGAGCAGTTCTTC. It specifies CASSLWVGDGGEQFF.

The chain recombines TRBV3-1 (or the pseudogene TRBV3-2) with TRBJ2-7; TRBD2 might be the D (6 bases). Germline V gives CDR1 LGHDT, CDR2 YNNKEL (reference sequence). The CDR3 contains 14 residues. Trimming removed 7 bases at V and 1 base at J, with 14 bases between. CDR3 nucleotides: TGTGCCAGCAACCCCGGGACTGCGTCCTACGAGCAGTACTTC. Amino acids: CASNPGTASYEQYF.